This T cell receptor (beta chain) comes out of a study of shared clonotypes between healthy human individuals. General study points: Larger richness was generally estimated for naive than memory subsets.

Germline-derived CDR1 and CDR2 are ENHRY and SYGVKD. The CDR3 covers 15 residues. Trimming cost V 0 bases and J 5 bases; bases outside gene matches: 3. Assay: immunoSEQ multiplex PCR; the TCRdb copy retains only in-frame clones and omits some. Here the sample spans fewer than 400,000 clones, approximately 79% being singletons. Concerning this clone: Its cognate antigen is unknown.

This receptor was identified in a man in his thirties or forties in good health. The rearrangement joins TRBV10-3 to TRBJ2-7; 11 nucleotides line up with TRBD2. The sample consisted of memory CD4+ T cells sorted from blood. Stated subset: CD45RA-negative fraction. CDR3 residues: CAISESPGLADEQYF. The CDR3 nucleotides read TGTGCCATCAGTGAGTCTCCGGGACTAGCGGACGAGCAGTACTTC.